This record looks at one T cell receptor beta chain sequence and its context. The data were taken from a study of cytomegalovirus exposure and HLA in healthy donors. Some clones are missing from TCRdb's copy, which holds only in-frame ones; the method was immunoSEQ multiplex PCR. The table lists 150,000 to 200,000 clones, around 92% of them singletons, with roughly 4.2% in the top ten. The sample comprised PBMCs. The clonotype originates from a man aged 18-30 years in good health and CMV-seropositive.

For the CDR3, the DNA is TGCAGCGACTACAAGGACAGTTTTCCCCTACGAGAGCAGTACTTC. Translated, it gives CSDYKDSFPLREQYF. The chain links TRBV29-1 to TRBJ2-7; maybe TRBD1 (6 bases). Between the trimmed V and J ends, which lost 7 bases and 7 bases, there was a span of 26 bases. The CDR3 is 15 residues long. CDR1 and CDR2 from the germline V gene are SQVTM and ANQGSEA.